The 26 T cell receptor beta chains below come from one sample, sequenced in a study of blood T cell repertoires in COVID-19. Libraries were prepared by immunoSEQ multiplex PCR; TCRdb keeps only in-frame clonotypes and omits some of them. Of some 200,000 clones listed, about 85% are singletons. The sample comprised peripheral blood. These receptors were obtained from a woman older than 75 with active or convalescent COVID-19.

This clone appeared a few times. V usage is TRBV5-6 and J usage is TRBJ2-1; 13 bases are shared with TRBD2. Unmatched junction bases numbered 6, after V lost 2 bases and J lost 7 bases. The CDR3 covers 16 residues. CDR1 and CDR2 (germline): SGHDT, YYEEEE. CDR3 DNA sequence: TGTGCCAGCAGCTTAAGAGGGACTAGCGGGATAAATGAGCAGTTCTTC. It encodes CASSLRGTSGINEQFF.

The chain links TRBV6-6 to TRBJ1-4, with a weak D call TRBD1 (5 bases). Germline CDR1 MNHNY, CDR2 SVGAGI (reference sequence). V was shortened by 0 bases and J by 6 bases, with 14 bases between the two germline ends. The CDR3 is 16 residues long. CDR3 bases: TGTGCCAGCAGTTACTCGAGTGCAGGGAAGTATGAAAAACTGTTTTTT. Encoded protein: CASSYSSAGKYEKLFF.

J is TRBJ1-5 and V is TRBV27; D gene uncertain. Germline values: CDR1 MNHEY, CDR2 SMNVEV (reference sequence). Trimming shortened V by 1 base and J by 2 bases, and 15 bases separated the two germline ends. This CDR3 contains 17 residues. CDR3 nucleotides: TGTGCCAGCAGTTTATACCCCGACTCTCGGGGCAATCAGCCCCAGCATTTT. Protein product: CASSLYPDSRGNQPQHF.

This rearrangement joins TRBV7-3 to TRBJ2-2; TRBD2 might be the D (6 bases). The CDR3 length is 13 residues. With 6 bases removed from V and 1 base from J, the gap between germline ends came to 6 bases. Germline-derived CDR1 and CDR2 are SGHTA and FQGTGA. The CDR3 nucleotides are TGTGCCAGCAGTAGCGGGAACACCGGGGAGCTGTTTTTT. Amino acid sequence: CASSSGNTGELFF.

V gene TRBV7-3 combines with J gene TRBJ2-2, with 14 bases that match TRBD2. The CDR3 is 17 residues long. With V trimmed by 6 bases and J by 1 base, 4 bases remained unmatched. Per germline, CDR1 SGHTA and CDR2 FQGTGA. Here the CDR3 DNA reads TGTGCCAGCAGAAGGACTAGCGGGGGGCTGAACACCGGGGAGCTGTTTTTT. Amino acid sequence: CASRRTSGGLNTGELFF.

This clone came up many times. The chain recombines TRBV15 with TRBJ1-1; tentative D call: TRBD1 (5 bases). V lost 3 bases and J 3 bases, leaving 14 bases between the germline ends. The CDR3 is 15 residues long. Germline-derived CDR1 and CDR2 are LNHNV and YYDKDF (reference sequence). CDR3 in amino acids: CATSSYLGGYTEAFF. Here the CDR3 DNA reads TGTGCCACCAGCAGTTATTTGGGGGGATACACTGAAGCTTTCTTT. The full variable domain, its missing parts supplied by reference TRBV15 and TRBJ1-1, is DAMVIQNPRYQVTQFGKPVTLSCSQTLNHNVMYWYQQKSSQAPKLLFHYYDKDFNNEADTPDNFQSRRPNTSFCFLDIRSPGLGDTAMYLCATSSYLGGYTEAFFGQGTRLTVV.

This clone was recorded a few times. V gene TRBV9 combines with J gene TRBJ1-1; TRBD1 matches at 7 bases. V dropped 4 bases and J dropped 7; count of bases not matched to a gene: 7. The CDR3 consists of 13 residues. Germline loops: CDR1 SGDLS, CDR2 YYNGEE. The CDR3 loop is CASSWGQSGEAFF. The CDR3 nucleotides are TGTGCCAGCAGCTGGGGACAGTCTGGTGAAGCTTTCTTT.

V gene TRBV28 combines with J gene TRBJ2-7, with D possibly being TRBD1 (6 bases). The CDR3 runs 15 residues. V was clipped by 6 bases and J by 0 bases, with 15 bases between them. The V gene's germline CDR1 is MDHEN and CDR2 SYDVKM. The CDR3 reads CASSQRTVGSYEQYF. DNA for the CDR3: TGTGCCAGCAGCCAAAGGACAGTCGGCTCCTACGAGCAGTACTTC.

The chain joins TRBV7-7 to TRBJ2-7; D unresolved. V was trimmed by 4 bases and J by 0 bases, leaving 13 bases between them. Germline V CDR1 and CDR2: SSHAT, FNYEAQ (reference sequence). The CDR3 is made up of 15 amino acids. For the CDR3, the DNA is TGTGCCAGCAGCTCAACAAGCGTCCGCTCCTACGAGCAGTACTTC. Translated: CASSSTSVRSYEQYF. Filled out from reference TRBV7-7 and TRBJ2-7, the complete variable domain reads GAGVSQSPRYKVTKRGQDVTLRCDPISSHATLYWYQQALGQGPEFLTYFNYEAQPDKSGLPSDRFSAERPEGSISTLTIQRTEQRDSAMYRCASSSTSVRSYEQYFGPGTRLTVT.

The chain recombines TRBV6-5 with TRBJ1-2; possible D gene TRBD1, 5 bases. Trimming shortened V by 5 bases and J by 3 bases, and 16 bases separated the two germline ends. CDR3 length: 15 residues. CDR1 and CDR2 from the germline V gene are MNHEY and SVGAGI. The CDR3: CASSPWGGEHYGYTF. As DNA, the CDR3 is TGTGCCAGCAGTCCTTGGGGGGGAGAACACTATGGCTACACCTTC.

Remarks on this clone: Distinct nucleotide sequences in the sample also encode this CDR3. The chain combines TRBV5-1 with TRBJ2-3; no clear D gene. Between the trimmed V and J ends, which lost 0 bases and 5 bases, there was a span of 4 bases. This CDR3 spans 12 amino acids. The germline gives CDR1 SGHRS, CDR2 YFSETQ. The DNA for the CDR3 is TGCGCCAGCAGCTTGGCCGGAGATACGCAGTATTTT. This translates into CASSLAGDTQYF.

Only one count was recorded for this clone. Here the CDR3 reads CASSPHGGHYNEQFF. CDR3 sequence (DNA): TGTGCCAGCTCACCACACGGGGGGCACTACAATGAGCAGTTCTTC. The chain carries TRBV18 and TRBJ2-1; D is possibly TRBD2 (7 bases). The CDR3 spans 15 residues. Looked up from germline, CDR1 is KGHSH and CDR2 is LQKENI. V was shortened by 1 base and J by 3 bases, with 10 bases between the two germline ends.

V gene TRBV5-1 combines with J gene TRBJ2-5, with 12 positions matching TRBD1. J gave up 3 bases and V 5 bases, and 20 bases lay outside the gene matches. Germline CDR1 is SGHRS and CDR2 is YFSETQ. The CDR3 covers 20 residues. DNA for the CDR3: TGCGCCAGCAGTTATGCCCCGCGCGGGACAGGGGGCAGGTGGGAAGAGACCCAGTACTTC. Protein: CASSYAPRGTGGRWEETQYF.

V and J are TRBV6-5 and TRBJ2-6; D is undetermined. The germline gives CDR1 MNHEY, CDR2 SVGAGI. The CDR3 is 15 residues long. Between the trimmed V and J ends, which lost 4 bases and 0 bases, there was a span of 7 bases. CDR3 region: CASSSVISGANVLTF. The CDR3 nucleotides are TGTGCCAGCAGTTCAGTAATCTCTGGGGCCAACGTCCTGACTTTC.

This clone has only a few counts. This chain connects TRBV18 to TRBJ2-5, with D unresolved. With 0 bases removed from V and 4 bases from J, the gap between germline ends came to 6 bases. Germline assignment: CDR1 KGHSH and CDR2 LQKENI. CDR3 size: 13 residues. CDR3 sequence (DNA): TGTGCCAGCTCACCACCGGGCAGAGAGACCCAGTACTTC. Translated, it gives CASSPPGRETQYF.

V gene TRBV28 combines with J gene TRBJ1-5; 9 bases are shared with TRBD1. The junction had 9 bases not matched to a gene; V was cut back by 6 bases and J by 6 bases. This CDR3 spans 15 amino acids. Germline-derived CDR1 and CDR2 are MDHEN and SYDVKM. The CDR3 DNA sequence: TGTGCCAGCAGAACCCGGGACAGGGAAGTTCAGCCCCAGCATTTT. As protein: CASRTRDREVQPQHF.

The J gene is TRBJ2-5, the V gene TRBV3-1 (or the pseudogene TRBV3-2); 9 bases match TRBD1. The CDR3 spans 16 residues. From germline, CDR1 is LGHDT and CDR2 YNNKEL (reference sequence). The V and J ends lost 8 bases and 4 bases, in that order; junction bases with no gene match: 14. For the CDR3, the DNA is TGTGCCAGCGAGCGAACGACAGGGGGGAAGAGAGAGACCCAGTACTTC. It yields the protein CASERTTGGKRETQYF.

The rearrangement links TRBV6-6 to TRBJ2-3; perhaps TRBD2 as D (6 bases). V gave up 8 bases and J gave up 1 base, with 10 bases separating them. The germline V gene encodes CDR1 MNHNY and CDR2 SVGAGI (reference sequence). The CDR3 spans 13 residues. CDR3 DNA: TGTGCCAGCCGACTAGGCCGCACAGATACGCAGTATTTT. Protein: CASRLGRTDTQYF.

This clone was detected a few times. This chain joins TRBV5-1 and TRBJ2-2; D not resolved. The V gene's germline CDR1 is SGHRS and CDR2 YFSETQ. The CDR3 is 13 residues long. V dropped 4 bases and J dropped 1 base, with 5 bases sitting between them. The CDR3 is CASSNMNTGELFF. The CDR3 DNA reads TGCGCCAGCAGCAACATGAACACCGGGGAGCTGTTTTTT.

The chain employs TRBV19 and TRBJ2-1, with D tentatively TRBD2 (5 bases). This CDR3 is built from 13 residues. The V gene lost 4 bases and the J gene lost 6 bases, with 10 bases spanning the gap. Germline-derived CDR1 and CDR2 are LNHDA and SQIVND (reference sequence). CDR3 nucleotide sequence: TGTGCCAGTAGTAACGGACTCTCCAATGAGCAGTTCTTC. Translation: CASSNGLSNEQFF.

This sequence joins TRBV7-2 and TRBJ2-5; D may be TRBD2 (5 bases). Trimming took 4 bases from V and 5 from J, leaving 14 bases between them. The V gene's germline CDR1 is SGHTA and CDR2 FQGNSA. The CDR3 sequence is 14 residues long. In nucleotides, the CDR3 is TGTGCCAGCAGCTATAATCGGGGTGGGGAGACCCAGTACTTC. Its protein product is CASSYNRGGETQYF.

The rearrangement uses TRBV18 and TRBJ2-7; D not resolved. Trimming removed 1 base from V and 2 bases from J, with 12 bases in between. Germline values: CDR1 KGHSH, CDR2 LQKENI. The CDR3 is made up of 15 amino acids. Here the CDR3 reads CASSPQSILAYEQYF. The DNA for the CDR3 is TGTGCCAGCTCACCACAGAGCATACTTGCCTACGAGCAGTACTTC. Variable domain in full (rest from reference TRBV18 and TRBJ2-7): NAGVMQNPRHLVRRRGQEARLRCSPMKGHSHVYWYRQLPEEGLKFMVYLQKENIIDESGMPKERFSAEFPKEGPSILRIQQVVRGDSAAYFCASSPQSILAYEQYFGPGTRLTVT.

The chain combines TRBV20-1 with TRBJ1-5; 8 bases match TRBD1. Germline V gene sequence: CDR1 DFQATT, CDR2 SNEGSKA (reference sequence). This CDR3 is 17 amino acids long. Trimming removed 3 bases from V and 4 bases from J; junction bases left unmatched: 14. CDR3 coding DNA: TGCAGTGCTAGTCGACGGCCGTTGGGACAGGAGAATCAGCCCCAGCATTTT. Residues: CSASRRPLGQENQPQHF.

The J gene is TRBJ2-7, the V gene TRBV5-6; TRBD2 agrees at 7 bases. The CDR3 consists of 16 residues. The germline CDR1 and CDR2 sequences are SGHDT and YYEEEE. With V trimmed by 4 bases and J by 2 bases, 12 bases remained unmatched. The chain's CDR3 is CASSRRAGRPPYEQYF. CDR3 nucleotide sequence: TGTGCCAGCAGCCGGAGAGCGGGACGTCCCCCCTACGAGCAGTACTTC.

The chain joins TRBV10-3 to TRBJ2-3, with 7 bases identical to TRBD2. The ends lost 8 bases at V and 4 bases at J; junction bases unmatched: 9. The CDR3 is made up of 14 amino acids. Germline V gene sequence: CDR1 ENHRY, CDR2 SYGVKD. The CDR3 sequence: CAIGRAGAADTQYF. The DNA for the CDR3 is TGTGCCATCGGGCGCGCGGGAGCGGCAGATACGCAGTATTTT.

The chain joins TRBV24-1 to TRBJ2-1, with 9 bases that match TRBD2. After removal of 3 bases from V and 1 base from J, the junction contained 6 bases not matched to a gene. Germline V lookup: CDR1 KGHDR, CDR2 SFDVKD. The CDR3 loop spans 17 amino acids. The CDR3 region is CATSDRAGGQSYNEQFF. CDR3 nucleotide sequence: TGTGCCACCAGTGATCGGGCGGGGGGGCAATCCTACAATGAGCAGTTCTTC.